This record looks at one T cell receptor beta chain sequence and its context. This clonotype was counted only a few times. The antigen this receptor binds is unknown. It has no much larger one-base neighbor in the sample; base qualities were not kept. After removal of 5 bases from V and 3 bases from J, the junction retains 8 bases not matched to a gene. The CDR3 contains 16 residues, cysteine and phenylalanine counted. Only the CDR3 part of the read is kept: 48 bases, read in frame from the first base. The germline V gene sets CDR1 to SGHTA and CDR2 to FQGNSA. This entry is derived from a study of T-cell memory formation after mild COVID-19 (dated by TCRdb to the early 2020s). Context from the whole study: Most TCR sequence clusters were specific to one of the two donors. The cohort was made up of two young adult volunteers, one female and one male, who were previously healthy. In a couple of donors, T-cell clones that expanded and contracted after mild COVID-19 were followed by sequencing TCRalpha and TCRbeta repertoires longitudinally. General findings and caveats noted by the study authors: The second-wave clones that peaked on day 37 were not confirmed to be SARS-CoV-2 specific. The study included only a couple of mild cases, and larger cohorts that include severe cases with pre-infection samples were judged to be necessary. Clones that contracted from day 15 to 85 showed balanced CD4/CD8 phenotypes, whereas a second wave of clones that expanded from day 15 to 37 leaned towards CD4+. Some responding clones were detected in pre-infection memory, suggesting pre-existing cross-reactive memory T cells joined the SARS-CoV-2 response. Contracting CD4+ clones turned up mainly in the CM and EM memory subsets, whereas EMRA was where CD8+ clones were enriched.

Ficoll-Paque density gradient centrifugation was the method used to isolate PBMCs. The sample was run on an Illumina NovaSeq 6000. Using 5'RACE with constant-segment primers, TCRalpha and TCRbeta cDNA libraries were constructed, with sample barcodes and unique molecular identifiers added in the process. Trizol reagent was used to extract RNA from every sample. Libraries were amplified in two PCR steps, with a second sample barcode and Illumina TruSeq adapters added in the second step. Sequencing of libraries was performed on an Illumina NovaSeq with 2 x 150 bp paired-end reads. In the source study's methods: With migec v1.2.7, reads were demultiplexed and then collapsed into UMI-guided consensus sequences. With mixcr v2.1.11, UMI consensuses were aligned to TRA and TRB V and J templates and assembled into clonotypes. Expanded or contracted clonotypes were those called significant by both edgeR and NoisET, with noise models trained on biological replicates. For edgeR calls, the thresholds were a false discovery rate-adjusted p below 0.01 and a log2 fold-change of 1. As an exploratory analysis of dynamics, max-normalized trajectories of the 1000 most abundant clonotypes were examined by PCA with hierarchical clustering. Separately sequenced CD4+ and CD8+ repertoires were used to assign the CD4 or CD8 phenotype of responding clones. The public reads were reprocessed in TCRdb via fastp at Q25 and MiXCR, keeping in-frame beta chains. Every CDR3 protein is listed once, alongside the most common genes and DNA of its rows. The V and J calls here are based on TCRdb, not the publication. This sample gives 400,000 to 500,000 distinct CDR3 sequences in total; roughly 20% of them show up just once. The top ten clones comprise around 8% of the sample.

This receptor was identified in an adult woman who had mild COVID-19 (a few samples of this study predate the infection). The sample titles of this study are shuffled in the database, so cell type and time point are left out; the donor was told from shared clones. The chain employs TRBV7-2 and TRBJ2-7, with 12 bases in between that match TRBD2. Sequenced sample: PBMCs or a T cell subset sorted from them (not recorded which). This receptor carries the CDR3 CASSPSRLAGDYEQYF. The nucleotides are TGTGCCAGCAGCCCGAGCCGACTAGCGGGAGACTACGAGCAGTACTTC.